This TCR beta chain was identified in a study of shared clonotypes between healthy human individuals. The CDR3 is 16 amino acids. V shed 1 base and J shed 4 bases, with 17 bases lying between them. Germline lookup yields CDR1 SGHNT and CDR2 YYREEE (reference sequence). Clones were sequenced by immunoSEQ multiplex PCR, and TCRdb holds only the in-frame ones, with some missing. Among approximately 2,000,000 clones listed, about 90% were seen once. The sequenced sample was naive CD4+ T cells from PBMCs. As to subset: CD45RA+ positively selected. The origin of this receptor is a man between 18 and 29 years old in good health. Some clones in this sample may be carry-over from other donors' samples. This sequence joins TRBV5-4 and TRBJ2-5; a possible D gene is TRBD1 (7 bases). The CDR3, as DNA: TGTGCCAGCAGCTTGCCTCCAGGAGGGGGCCTAGAGACCCAGTACTTC. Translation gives CASSLPPGGGLETQYF.